The 28 T cell receptor beta chains listed next were all sequenced from one sample in a study of blood T cell repertoires in COVID-19. The table came from immunoSEQ multiplex PCR; TCRdb's copy has only in-frame clones and leaves some out. The table lists fewer than 200,000 clones, 70% to 85% of them singletons. Sequenced input: peripheral blood. These receptors all come from a human donor in a cohort sampled during active COVID-19.

This chain links TRBV5-5 with TRBJ1-5; D perhaps matches TRBD1 (5 bases). Germline V gives CDR1 SGHKS, CDR2 YYEKEE (reference sequence). V was clipped by 1 base and J by 4 bases, with 9 bases between them. The CDR3 consists of 14 residues. The CDR3 loop is CASSLTGDNQPQHF. CDR3 coding DNA: TGTGCCAGCAGCTTGACAGGAGATAATCAGCCCCAGCATTTT.

The chain combines TRBV3-1 (or the pseudogene TRBV3-2) with TRBJ2-1; TRBD2 agrees at 9 bases. V was clipped by 4 bases and J by 6 bases; unmatched bases: 7. The CDR3 loop spans 15 amino acids. CDR1 is LGHDT and CDR2 is YNNKEL in the germline V gene (reference sequence). The CDR3 spells CASSRPGLAVNEQFF. CDR3 nucleotides: TGTGCCAGCAGCCGACCGGGACTAGCAGTCAATGAGCAGTTCTTC.

The CDR3, as DNA: TGTGCCAGCAGCTTAGTCCGGGATATCTCCTACGAGCAGTACTTC. This translates into CASSLVRDISYEQYF. This chain joins TRBV7-8 and TRBJ2-7, with a weak D call TRBD2 (5 bases). CDR1 is SGHVS, CDR2 FQNEAQ, per germline. This CDR3 comprises 15 residues. The V end lost 1 base, the J end lost 0 bases, and 10 bases lay between the germline ends.

The V and J genes are TRBV7-9 and TRBJ2-3, with 7 bases aligning to TRBD1. CDR3 length: 15 residues. The V and J ends lost 4 bases and 4 bases, in that order; junction bases with no gene match: 8. The germline gives CDR1 SEHNR, CDR2 FQNEAQ (reference sequence). CDR3 amino acids: CASSSPGQNSDTQYF. The CDR3 DNA follows: TGTGCCAGCAGCTCTCCGGGACAGAACTCAGATACGCAGTATTTT.

The chain employs TRBV6-1 and TRBJ1-1, with a tentative D call TRBD1 (6 bases). The V end was cut by 4 bases, the J end by 1 base, with 10 bases between. The germline gives CDR1 MNHNS, CDR2 SASEGT. The CDR3 has 14 residues. CDR3 sequence reads: CASSAATGNTEAFF. The CDR3 nucleotides are TGTGCCAGCAGTGCAGCGACAGGGAACACTGAAGCTTTCTTT.

This clone was recorded once. The rearrangement joins TRBV7-9 to TRBJ2-1, with unresolved D. V lost 1 base and J 5 bases, leaving 12 bases between the germline ends. Germline V gene sequence: CDR1 SEHNR, CDR2 FQNEAQ (reference sequence). The CDR3 is 15 residues long. The CDR3: CASSLDTRIHNEQFF. In DNA, the CDR3 is TGTGCCAGCAGCTTAGACACGAGGATCCACAATGAGCAGTTCTTC.

The chain carries TRBV2 and TRBJ1-2, with a possible D match to TRBD1 (6 bases). With 6 bases removed from V and 8 bases from J, the gap between germline ends came to 22 bases. Germline assignment: CDR1 SNHLY and CDR2 FYNNEI. The CDR3 contains 15 residues. The CDR3 region has the DNA TGTGCCAGCAGAGGGGTAATGTGGGCAGGGGACGGCTACACCTTC. Encoded protein: CASRGVMWAGDGYTF.

This clone was detected a few times. This sequence joins TRBV13 and TRBJ1-1; D might be TRBD1 (5 bases). The CDR3 totals 13 residues. Trimming took 5 bases from V and 2 from J, leaving 9 bases between them. Looked up from germline, CDR1 is PRHDT and CDR2 is FYEKMQ (reference sequence). CDR3: CASSLDRNTEAFF. CDR3 sequence (DNA): TGTGCCAGCAGCCTCGACAGAAACACTGAAGCTTTCTTT.

The chain joins TRBV30 to TRBJ2-5, with TRBD2 matching over 12 bases. This CDR3 region has 14 residues. With V trimmed by 6 bases and J by 4 bases, 6 bases remained unmatched. CDR1 GTSNPN and CDR2 SVGIG come from the germline V gene (reference sequence). The CDR3 region is CACAGTSGPETQYF. Written as DNA, the CDR3 is TGTGCCTGTGCCGGGACTAGCGGGCCAGAGACCCAGTACTTC.

The V call is TRBV3-1 (or the pseudogene TRBV3-2), the J call TRBJ1-3; tentatively, D is TRBD1 (5 bases). Germline CDR1 reads LGHDT; CDR2 reads YNNKEL (reference sequence). This CDR3 has 14 residues. V lost 3 bases and J 0 bases, leaving 6 bases between the germline ends. CDR3 in amino acids: CASSQTDSGNTIYF. DNA of the CDR3: TGTGCCAGCAGCCAGACAGACTCTGGAAACACCATATATTTT.

This chain connects TRBV18 to TRBJ1-4, with no clear D. The CDR3 has 13 residues. Germline loops: CDR1 KGHSH, CDR2 LQKENI. V lost 3 bases, J lost 4 bases, and 6 bases lay in between. This CDR3 reads CASSPSDNEKLFF. DNA for the CDR3: TGTGCCAGCTCACCCAGTGATAATGAAAAACTGTTTTTT. The variable domain in full, with the rest retrieved from reference TRBV18 and TRBJ1-4, is NAGVMQNPRHLVRRRGQEARLRCSPMKGHSHVYWYRQLPEEGLKFMVYLQKENIIDESGMPKERFSAEFPKEGPSILRIQQVVRGDSAAYFCASSPSDNEKLFFGSGTQLSVL.

The chain carries TRBV9 and TRBJ2-1; 12 bases are shared with TRBD2. The V gene end was trimmed by 3 bases and the J gene end by 8 bases; junction bases not matched to a gene: 9. Looked up from germline, CDR1 is SGDLS and CDR2 is YYNGEE. The CDR3 has 16 residues. The CDR3 protein is CASSGQGLAGGDEQFF. The CDR3, as DNA: TGTGCCAGCAGCGGCCAGGGACTAGCGGGCGGGGATGAGCAGTTCTTC.

The chain links TRBV7-3 to TRBJ2-5; D ambiguous. This CDR3 has 13 amino acids. Trimming stripped 5 bases from V and 0 bases from J, with 7 bases between. CDR1 and CDR2 from the germline V gene are SGHTA and FQGTGA. CDR3 DNA: TGTGCCAGCAGCCTCTCTGACCAAGAGACCCAGTACTTC. It specifies CASSLSDQETQYF.

CDR3 protein: CASSPDKTSFGYTF. CDR3 DNA sequence: TGTGCCAGCAGCCCTGACAAGACCTCCTTTGGCTACACCTTC. This sequence joins TRBV12-1 and TRBJ1-2; the table gives TRBD1 as D, unverified against the DNA. TRBV12-1 counts as a pseudogene. This CDR3 has 14 amino acids.

The chain uses TRBV5-4 and TRBJ2-7, with TRBD2 as a possible D gene (6 bases). CDR1 is SGHNT and CDR2 is YYREEE in the germline V gene (reference sequence). With 4 bases removed from V and 2 bases from J, the gap between germline ends came to 13 bases. The CDR3 extends over 14 amino acids. The CDR3 loop reads CASSEGGDPYEQYF. The DNA for the CDR3 is TGTGCCAGCAGCGAAGGAGGGGACCCCTACGAGCAGTACTTC. Combining the CDR3 with reference TRBV5-4 and TRBJ2-7 gives the whole variable domain ETGVTQSPTHLIKTRGQQVTLRCSSQSGHNTVSWYQQALGQGPQFIFQYYREEENGRGNFPPRFSGLQFPNYSSELNVNALELDDSALYLCASSEGGDPYEQYFGPGTRLTVT.

This clone was seen just once. The chain joins TRBV5-4 to TRBJ2-1; TRBD2 agrees at 11 bases. V was clipped by 0 bases and J by 9 bases; unmatched bases: 2. Germline V gives CDR1 SGHNT, CDR2 YYREEE (reference sequence). The CDR3 consists of 14 residues. For the CDR3, the DNA is TGTGCCAGCAGCTTGGATGGGACTAGCGGTGAGCAGTTCTTC. This codes for CASSLDGTSGEQFF.

This chain links TRBV4-1 with TRBJ1-5; D gene uncertain. V lost 0 bases, J lost 5 bases, and 11 bases lay in between. This CDR3 comprises 15 residues. Looked up from germline, CDR1 is MGHRA and CDR2 is YSYEKL. In DNA form, the CDR3 reads TGCGCCAGCAGCCAAGATTCGATACCGGATCAGCCCCAGCATTTT. Amino acid sequence: CASSQDSIPDQPQHF.

The chain couples TRBV6-5 to TRBJ1-5; 7 bases map to TRBD1. V was clipped by 7 bases and J by 6 bases; unmatched bases: 9. This CDR3 has 14 amino acids. Germline-derived CDR1 and CDR2 are MNHEY and SVGAGI. In DNA form, the CDR3 reads TGTGCCAGCATGTCCAGGGGGGTCGGTCAGCCCCAGCATTTT. It is translated as CASMSRGVGQPQHF.

The chain joins TRBV7-9 to TRBJ2-7, with D tentatively TRBD1 (6 bases). Trimming shortened V by 2 bases and J by 0 bases, and 14 bases separated the two germline ends. The CDR3 extends over 16 amino acids. Germline CDR1 reads SEHNR; CDR2 reads FQNEAQ (reference sequence). Here the CDR3 DNA reads TGTGCCAGCAGCTTAATGCCAGGGACAAGCTCCTACGAGCAGTACTTC. Translating gives CASSLMPGTSSYEQYF.

This clone was counted once. V is TRBV9 and J is TRBJ1-1, with D perhaps matching TRBD1 (5 bases). The length of the CDR3 is 13 residues. The germline V and J ends were trimmed by 0 bases and 10 bases, with 13 bases remaining between them. Germline values: CDR1 SGDLS, CDR2 YYNGEE. CDR3 nucleotides: TGTGCCAGCAGCGTAGAGCCAGGGCTTCGAGCTTTCTTT. Amino acids: CASSVEPGLRAFF.

In DNA form, the CDR3 reads TGCGCCAGCAGCCACCTGGGGACACCTCAGATCAATGAGCAGTTCTTC. Protein sequence: CASSHLGTPQINEQFF. J is TRBJ2-1 and V is TRBV4-1, with D possibly being TRBD1 (6 bases). CDR3 length: 16 amino acids. The germline V and J ends were trimmed by 3 bases and 6 bases, with 18 bases remaining between them. Germline V CDR1 and CDR2: MGHRA, YSYEKL.

The V call is TRBV11-2, the J call TRBJ2-3; 11 nucleotides match TRBD2. The J segment lost 6 bases and the V segment lost 5 bases, leaving 7 bases of the junction unmatched. The CDR3 loop spans 15 amino acids. Germline V gene data show CDR1 as SGHAT and CDR2 as FQNNGV. The CDR3 nucleotides read TGTGCCAGCAGCCCCCGGGCTAGCGGGGGGGATACGCAGTATTTT. Translated: CASSPRASGGDTQYF.

V is TRBV6-5 and J is TRBJ1-3; D is possibly TRBD1 (5 bases). Germline V lookup: CDR1 MNHEY, CDR2 SVGAGI. The CDR3 runs 15 residues. V lost 8 bases, J lost 0 bases, and 14 bases lay in between. The CDR3 coding sequence is TGTGCCAGCCGAAGCCAGGGTCTCTCTGGAAACACCATATATTTT. Its translation is CASRSQGLSGNTIYF.

This clone was observed a handful of times. V is TRBV9 and J is TRBJ1-2, with a weak D call TRBD1 (5 bases). The CDR3 covers 15 residues. The germline gives CDR1 SGDLS, CDR2 YYNGEE. Trimming left V 3 bases short and J 4 bases short, with 16 bases between. The CDR3 sequence is CASSEVVDSGYGYTF. The CDR3 coding sequence is TGTGCCAGCAGCGAAGTGGTCGACAGTGGCTATGGCTACACCTTC.

The chain joins TRBV12-3 or TRBV12-4 to TRBJ2-7, with unresolved D. V lost 5 bases to trimming and J lost 2 bases, with 7 bases between them. The CDR3 contains 12 residues. In nucleotides, the CDR3 is TGTGCCAGCAGTCGCACTCCCTACGAGCAGTACTTC. Its translation is CASSRTPYEQYF.

The count of this clone is one. The V and J genes are TRBV21-1 and TRBJ2-7; the tabulated D call, TRBD2, remains unverified against the DNA. TRBV21-1 is designated a pseudogene. The CDR3 sequence is 14 residues long. The DNA of the CDR3 is TGTGCCAGCAGCTCCTCGGGGGGCCTCTACGAGCAGTACTTC. Translated, it gives CASSSSGGLYEQYF.

The chain joins TRBV5-1 to TRBJ2-7; D possibly corresponds to TRBD1 (6 bases). Germline V gives CDR1 SGHRS, CDR2 YFSETQ. Trimming stripped 0 bases from V and 5 bases from J, with 12 bases between. The CDR3 sequence is 14 residues long. CDR3 DNA sequence: TGCGCCAGCAGCTTGGTGGCAGGGGCGGACGAGCAGTACTTC. This translates into CASSLVAGADEQYF. Based on the CDR3 plus reference TRBV5-1 and TRBJ2-7, the full variable domain is KAGVTQTPRYLIKTRGQQVTLSCSPISGHRSVSWYQQTPGQGLQFLFEYFSETQRNKGNFPGRFSGRQFSNSRSEMNVSTLELGDSALYLCASSLVAGADEQYFGPGTRLTVT.

The chain uses TRBV3-1 (or the pseudogene TRBV3-2) and TRBJ2-2, with TRBD1 matching over 7 bases. The junction had 7 bases not matched to a gene; V was cut back by 4 bases and J by 2 bases. This CDR3 has 16 amino acids. Germline CDR1 LGHDT, CDR2 YNNKEL (reference sequence). This chain's CDR3 is CASSRVGQVNTGELFF. CDR3 nucleotides: TGTGCCAGCAGCCGAGTTGGACAGGTCAACACCGGGGAGCTGTTTTTT.